The 5 T cell receptor beta chains below come from one sample, sequenced in a study of blood T cells in healthy people across ages. The second PCR ran about 6 to 11 cycles with a sample-barcoded 5' primer and J-beta primers. TCRdb used MiXCR to reprocess the 5' RACE reads, holding one entry per CDR3 protein. The data show hundreds of thousands of distinct CDR3 sequences, 40% to 50% seen once. The sample comprised blood. All receptors derive from a man aged 55 to 70 in good health.

This clonotype occurred many times. The V and J genes are TRBV3-1 and TRBJ2-1; 9 positions match TRBD2. The CDR3 has 14 residues. V lost 3 bases and J lost 6; bases outside the gene matches: 3. The germline gives CDR1 LGHDT, CDR2 YNNKEL (reference sequence). CDR3 in DNA: TGTGCCAGCAGCCAGGGACTAGCTGGCAATGAGCAGTTCTTC. Its translation: CASSQGLAGNEQFF.

This clonotype turned up a few times. This chain uses TRBV10-3 with TRBJ1-6; no firm D call. The CDR3 loop spans 17 amino acids. Trimming took 0 bases from V and 6 from J, leaving 15 bases between them. Germline CDR1 ENHRY, CDR2 SYGVKD. CDR3 DNA sequence: TGTGCCATCAGTGAGTCCCTAGCAGGACCGCGTAATTCACCCCTCCACTTT. It codes for CAISESLAGPRNSPLHF.

The CDR3 sequence is CASSQNAGVKQETQYF. The CDR3 DNA sequence: TGTGCCAGCAGCCAAAATGCGGGGGTGAAGCAAGAGACCCAGTACTTC. The rearrangement links TRBV14 to TRBJ2-5, with 7 bases that match TRBD2. Trimming at V came to 2 bases and at J to 2 bases, leaving 8 bases not matched to a gene. The CDR3 spans 16 residues. Germline loops: CDR1 SGHDN, CDR2 FVKESK.

The chain couples TRBV15 to TRBJ2-7, with 10 positions matching TRBD1. This CDR3 region has 14 residues. Germline trimming cut 6 bases from V and 3 bases from J; bases unmatched to any gene: 5. Germline V gives CDR1 LNHNV, CDR2 YYDKDF (reference sequence). Here the CDR3 DNA reads TGTGCCACCAGGACAGGGGGCTCAGGCTACGAGCAGTACTTC. Protein sequence: CATRTGGSGYEQYF.

This clonotype was recorded only once. The chain links TRBV10-3 to TRBJ1-4; 9 bases fit TRBD1. Germline values: CDR1 ENHRY, CDR2 SYGVKD. Trimming took 8 bases from V and 10 from J; bases not matched to a gene: 14. This CDR3 has 15 residues. The CDR3 sequence is CAIADALQGAGKLFF. As DNA, the CDR3 is TGTGCCATCGCTGACGCGTTACAGGGGGCAGGAAAACTGTTTTTT.